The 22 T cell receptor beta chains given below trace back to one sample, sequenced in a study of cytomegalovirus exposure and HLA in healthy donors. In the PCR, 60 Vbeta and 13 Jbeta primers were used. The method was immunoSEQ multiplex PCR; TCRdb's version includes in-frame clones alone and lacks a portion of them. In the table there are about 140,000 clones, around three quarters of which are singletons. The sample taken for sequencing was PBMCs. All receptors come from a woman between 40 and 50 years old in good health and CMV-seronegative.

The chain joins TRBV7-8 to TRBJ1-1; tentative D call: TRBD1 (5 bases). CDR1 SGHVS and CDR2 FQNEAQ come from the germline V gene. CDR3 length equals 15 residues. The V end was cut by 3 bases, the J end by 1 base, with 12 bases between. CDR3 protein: CASSFHRLGNTEAFF. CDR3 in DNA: TGTGCCAGCAGCTTCCACAGGTTGGGGAACACTGAAGCTTTCTTT.

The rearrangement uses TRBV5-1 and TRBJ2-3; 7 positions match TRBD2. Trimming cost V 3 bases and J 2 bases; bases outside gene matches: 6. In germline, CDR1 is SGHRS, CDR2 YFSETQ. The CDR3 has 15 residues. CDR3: CASSSAGPSTDTQYF. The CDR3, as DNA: TGCGCCAGCAGCTCAGCGGGGCCGTCCACAGATACGCAGTATTTT.

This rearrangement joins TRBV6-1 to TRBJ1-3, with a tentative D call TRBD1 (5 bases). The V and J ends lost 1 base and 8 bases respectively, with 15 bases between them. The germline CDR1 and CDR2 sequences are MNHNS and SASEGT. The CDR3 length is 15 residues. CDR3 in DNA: TGTGCCAGCAGTGAAGTAATCAGGGTGGCTTACACCATATATTTT. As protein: CASSEVIRVAYTIYF.

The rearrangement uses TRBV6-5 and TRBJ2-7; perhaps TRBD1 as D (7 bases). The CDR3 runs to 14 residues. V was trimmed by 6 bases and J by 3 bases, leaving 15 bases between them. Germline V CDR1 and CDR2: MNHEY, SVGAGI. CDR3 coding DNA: TGTGCCAGCAGCCCGGAGGGACAGTTCTACGAGCAGTACTTC. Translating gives CASSPEGQFYEQYF.

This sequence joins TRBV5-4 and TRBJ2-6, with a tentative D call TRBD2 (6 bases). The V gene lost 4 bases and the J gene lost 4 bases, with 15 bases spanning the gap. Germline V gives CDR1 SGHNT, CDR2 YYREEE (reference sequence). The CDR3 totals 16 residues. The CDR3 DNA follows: TGTGCCAGCAGCCCGGATGGGGGGACCGGGGCCAACGTCCTGACTTTC. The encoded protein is CASSPDGGTGANVLTF. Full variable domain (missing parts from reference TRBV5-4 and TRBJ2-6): ETGVTQSPTHLIKTRGQQVTLRCSSQSGHNTVSWYQQALGQGPQFIFQYYREEENGRGNFPPRFSGLQFPNYSSELNVNALELDDSALYLCASSPDGGTGANVLTFGAGSRLTVL.

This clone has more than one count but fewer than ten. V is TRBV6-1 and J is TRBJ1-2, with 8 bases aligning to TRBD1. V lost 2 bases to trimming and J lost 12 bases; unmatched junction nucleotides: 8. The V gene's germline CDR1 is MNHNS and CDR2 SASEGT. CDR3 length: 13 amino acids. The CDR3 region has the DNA TGTGCCAGCAGTGAAAGTGAGACAGGGGTCCACACCTTC. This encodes CASSESETGVHTF.

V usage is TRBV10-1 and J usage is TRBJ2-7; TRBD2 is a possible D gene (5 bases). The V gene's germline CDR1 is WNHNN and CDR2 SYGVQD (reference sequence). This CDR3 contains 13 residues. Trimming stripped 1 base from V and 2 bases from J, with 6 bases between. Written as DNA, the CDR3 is TGCGCCAGCAGTGAGTTGACTACCTACGAGCAGTACTTC. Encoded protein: CASSELTTYEQYF.

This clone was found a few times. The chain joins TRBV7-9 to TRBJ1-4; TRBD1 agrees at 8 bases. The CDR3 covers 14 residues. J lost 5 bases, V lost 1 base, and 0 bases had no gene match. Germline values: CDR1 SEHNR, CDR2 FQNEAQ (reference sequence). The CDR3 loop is CASSLGTGNEKLFF. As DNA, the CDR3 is TGTGCCAGCAGCTTAGGGACAGGGAATGAAAAACTGTTTTTT.

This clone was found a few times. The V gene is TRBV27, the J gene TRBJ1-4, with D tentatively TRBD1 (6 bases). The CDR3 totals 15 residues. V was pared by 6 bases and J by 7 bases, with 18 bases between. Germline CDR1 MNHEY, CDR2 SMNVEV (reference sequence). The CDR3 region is CASSPRGFPSEKLFF. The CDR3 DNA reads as TGTGCCAGCAGCCCCAGGGGATTTCCCAGTGAAAAACTGTTTTTT.

The CDR3 loop reads CASSYSPAGGAQAFF. The CDR3 nucleotides are TGTGCCAGCAGTTACTCCCCAGCCGGGGGTGCACAAGCTTTCTTT. V and J are TRBV6-5 and TRBJ1-1, with D perhaps matching TRBD1 (5 bases). CDR3 length equals 15 residues. With 0 bases removed from V and 9 bases from J, the gap between germline ends came to 17 bases. The germline V gene encodes CDR1 MNHEY and CDR2 SVGAGI.

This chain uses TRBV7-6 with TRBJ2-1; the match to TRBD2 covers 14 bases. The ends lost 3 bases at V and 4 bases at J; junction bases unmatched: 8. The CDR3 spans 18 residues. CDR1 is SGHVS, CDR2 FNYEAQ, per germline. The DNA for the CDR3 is TGTGCCAGCAGCTTGGGACTAGCGGGAGAAGAAGGATACAATGAGCAGTTCTTC. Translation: CASSLGLAGEEGYNEQFF.

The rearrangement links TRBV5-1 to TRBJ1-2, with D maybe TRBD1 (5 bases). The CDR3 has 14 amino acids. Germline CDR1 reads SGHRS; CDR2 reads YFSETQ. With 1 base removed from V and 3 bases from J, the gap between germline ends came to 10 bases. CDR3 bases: TGCGCCAGCAGCTTGCTTCGGGGGTACTATGGCTACACCTTC. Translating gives CASSLLRGYYGYTF.

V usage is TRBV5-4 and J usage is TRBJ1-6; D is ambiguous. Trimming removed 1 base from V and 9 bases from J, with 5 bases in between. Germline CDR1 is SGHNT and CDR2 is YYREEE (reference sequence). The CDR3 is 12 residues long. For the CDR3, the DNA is TGTGCCAGCAGCTTGACGAGTTCACCCCTCCACTTT. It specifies CASSLTSSPLHF.

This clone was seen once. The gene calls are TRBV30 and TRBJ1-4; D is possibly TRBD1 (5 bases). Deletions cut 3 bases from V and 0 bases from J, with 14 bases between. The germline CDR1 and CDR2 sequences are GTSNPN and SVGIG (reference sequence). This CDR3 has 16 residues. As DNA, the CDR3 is TGTGCCTGGAGCCCGGGACTGACTGCAACTAATGAAAAACTGTTTTTT. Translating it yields CAWSPGLTATNEKLFF.

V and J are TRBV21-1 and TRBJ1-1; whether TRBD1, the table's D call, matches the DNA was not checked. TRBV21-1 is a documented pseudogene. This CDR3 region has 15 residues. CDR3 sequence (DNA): TGTGCCAGCAGCAAAGATGGCCCGCCGAACACTGAAGCTTTCTTT. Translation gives CASSKDGPPNTEAFF.

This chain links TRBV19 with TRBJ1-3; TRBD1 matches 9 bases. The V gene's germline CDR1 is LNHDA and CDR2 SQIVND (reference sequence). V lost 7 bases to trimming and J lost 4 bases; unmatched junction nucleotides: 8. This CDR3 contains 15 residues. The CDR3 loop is CASKPDRGRGNTIYF. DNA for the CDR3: TGTGCCAGTAAGCCGGACAGGGGAAGAGGAAACACCATATATTTT.

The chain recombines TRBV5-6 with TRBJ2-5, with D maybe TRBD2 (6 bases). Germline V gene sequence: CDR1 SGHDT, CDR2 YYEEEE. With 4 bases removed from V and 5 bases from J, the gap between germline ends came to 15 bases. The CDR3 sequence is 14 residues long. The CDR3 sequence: CASSTGTPGETQYF. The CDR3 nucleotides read TGTGCCAGCAGCACCGGGACTCCAGGGGAGACCCAGTACTTC.

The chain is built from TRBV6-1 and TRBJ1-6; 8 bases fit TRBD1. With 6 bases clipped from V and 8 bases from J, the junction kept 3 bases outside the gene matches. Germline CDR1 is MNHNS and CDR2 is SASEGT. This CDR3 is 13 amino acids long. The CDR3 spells CASSGTGDSPLHF. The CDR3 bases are TGTGCCAGCAGCGGGACAGGCGATTCACCCCTCCACTTT.

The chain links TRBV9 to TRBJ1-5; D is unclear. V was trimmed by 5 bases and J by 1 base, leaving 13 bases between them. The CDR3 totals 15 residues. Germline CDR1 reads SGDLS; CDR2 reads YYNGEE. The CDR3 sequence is CASSPEVSSNQPQHF. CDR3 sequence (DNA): TGTGCCAGCAGTCCTGAGGTGTCGAGCAATCAGCCCCAGCATTTT.

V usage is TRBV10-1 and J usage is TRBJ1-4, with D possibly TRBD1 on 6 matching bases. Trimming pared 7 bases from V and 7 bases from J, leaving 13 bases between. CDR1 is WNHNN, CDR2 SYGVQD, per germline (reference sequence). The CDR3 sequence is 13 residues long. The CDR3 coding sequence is TGCGCCAGCATGAGGGGACATGGTGAAAAACTGTTTTTT. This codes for CASMRGHGEKLFF.

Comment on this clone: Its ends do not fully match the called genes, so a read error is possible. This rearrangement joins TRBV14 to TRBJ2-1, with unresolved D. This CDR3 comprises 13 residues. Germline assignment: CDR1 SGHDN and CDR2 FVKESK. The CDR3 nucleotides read TGTGCCGGCAGCCAAGATCAGGACAATGAGCAGTTCTTC. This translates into CAGSQDQDNEQFF.

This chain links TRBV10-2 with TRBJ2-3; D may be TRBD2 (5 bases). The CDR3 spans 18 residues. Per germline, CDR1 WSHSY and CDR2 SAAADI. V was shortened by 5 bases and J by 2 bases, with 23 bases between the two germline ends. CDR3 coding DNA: TGCGCCAGCAGTATCCCTCTGGCGGCCAGCGGCTTCACAGATACGCAGTATTTT. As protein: CASSIPLAASGFTDTQYF.